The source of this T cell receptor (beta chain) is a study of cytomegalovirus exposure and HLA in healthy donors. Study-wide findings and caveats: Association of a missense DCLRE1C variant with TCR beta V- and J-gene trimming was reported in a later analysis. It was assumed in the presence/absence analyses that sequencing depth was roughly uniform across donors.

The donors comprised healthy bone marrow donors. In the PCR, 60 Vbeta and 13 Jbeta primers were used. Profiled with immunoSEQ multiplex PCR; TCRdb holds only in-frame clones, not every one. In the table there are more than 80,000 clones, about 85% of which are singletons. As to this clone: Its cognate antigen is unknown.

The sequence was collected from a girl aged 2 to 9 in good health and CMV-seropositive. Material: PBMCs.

This chain's CDR3 is CASSVETAPEQFF. The CDR3 DNA reads as TGTGCCAGCAGCGTGGAGACAGCCCCTGAGCAGTTCTTC. The V and J genes are TRBV9 and TRBJ2-1; TRBD1 is a possible D gene (5 bases). The CDR3 covers 13 residues. The germline gives CDR1 SGDLS, CDR2 YYNGEE. Trimming left V 2 bases short and J 9 bases short, with 12 bases between.